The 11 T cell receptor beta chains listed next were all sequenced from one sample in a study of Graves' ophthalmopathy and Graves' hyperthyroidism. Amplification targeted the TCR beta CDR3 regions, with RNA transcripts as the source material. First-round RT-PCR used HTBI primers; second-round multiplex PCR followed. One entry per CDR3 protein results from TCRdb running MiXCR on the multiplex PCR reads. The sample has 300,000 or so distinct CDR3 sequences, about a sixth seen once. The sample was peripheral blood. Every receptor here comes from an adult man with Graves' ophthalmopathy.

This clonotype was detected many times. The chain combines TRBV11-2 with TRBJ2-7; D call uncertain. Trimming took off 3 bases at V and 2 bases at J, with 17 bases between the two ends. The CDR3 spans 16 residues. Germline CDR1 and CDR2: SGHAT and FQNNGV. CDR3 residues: CASSLRHGVQAYEQYF. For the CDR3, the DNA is TGTGCCAGCAGCTTGAGACATGGCGTACAAGCCTACGAGCAGTACTTC.

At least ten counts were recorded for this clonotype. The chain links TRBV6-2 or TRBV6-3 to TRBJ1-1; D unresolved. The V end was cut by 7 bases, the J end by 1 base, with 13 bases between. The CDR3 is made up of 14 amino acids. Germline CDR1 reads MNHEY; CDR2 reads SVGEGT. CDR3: CASTQSRQNTEAFF. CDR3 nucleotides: TGTGCCAGCACCCAAAGTAGACAGAACACTGAAGCTTTCTTT.

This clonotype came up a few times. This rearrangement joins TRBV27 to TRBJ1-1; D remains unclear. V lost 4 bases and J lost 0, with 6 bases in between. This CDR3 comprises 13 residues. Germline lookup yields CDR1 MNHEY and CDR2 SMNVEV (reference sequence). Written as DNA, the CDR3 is TGTGCCAGCAGTTATGCCGTGAACACTGAAGCTTTCTTT. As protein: CASSYAVNTEAFF.

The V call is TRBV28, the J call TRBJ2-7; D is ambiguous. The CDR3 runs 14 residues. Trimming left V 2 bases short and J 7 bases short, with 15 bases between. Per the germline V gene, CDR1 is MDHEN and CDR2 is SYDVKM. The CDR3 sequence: CASSLRRSIREQYF. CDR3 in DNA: TGTGCCAGCAGTTTAAGACGGTCAATAAGGGAGCAGTACTTC. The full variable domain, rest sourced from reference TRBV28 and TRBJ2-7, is DVKVTQSSRYLVKRTGEKVFLECVQDMDHENMFWYRQDPGLGLRLIYFSYDVKMKEKGDIPEGYSVSREKKERFSLILESASTNQTSMYLCASSLRRSIREQYFGPGTRLTVT.

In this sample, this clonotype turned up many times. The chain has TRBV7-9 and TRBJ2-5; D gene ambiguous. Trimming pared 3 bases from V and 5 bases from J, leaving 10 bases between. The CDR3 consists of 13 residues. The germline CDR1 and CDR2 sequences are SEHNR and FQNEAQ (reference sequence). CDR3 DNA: TGTGCCAGCAGCTTGCTCCCTTTGGAGACCCAGTACTTC. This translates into CASSLLPLETQYF.

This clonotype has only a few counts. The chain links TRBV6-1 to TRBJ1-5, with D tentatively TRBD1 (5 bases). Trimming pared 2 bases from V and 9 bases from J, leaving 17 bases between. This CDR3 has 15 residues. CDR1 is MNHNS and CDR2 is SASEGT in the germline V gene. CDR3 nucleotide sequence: TGTGCCAGCAGTGAAACCCGGGACCCATTCTGGCCCCAGCATTTT. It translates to CASSETRDPFWPQHF.

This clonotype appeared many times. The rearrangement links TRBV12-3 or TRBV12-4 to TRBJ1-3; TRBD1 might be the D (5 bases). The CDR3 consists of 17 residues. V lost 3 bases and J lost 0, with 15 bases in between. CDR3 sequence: CASSFPQGGTSGNTIYF. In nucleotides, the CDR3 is TGTGCCAGCAGTTTCCCTCAGGGAGGTACCTCTGGAAACACCATATATTTT.

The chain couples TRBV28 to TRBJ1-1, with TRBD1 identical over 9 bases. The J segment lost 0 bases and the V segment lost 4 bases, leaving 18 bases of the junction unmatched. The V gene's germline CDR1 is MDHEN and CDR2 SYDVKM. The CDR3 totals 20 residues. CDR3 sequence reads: CASSYRGRFLAEDLNTEAFF. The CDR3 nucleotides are TGTGCCAGCAGTTACAGGGGGCGCTTCCTGGCCGAGGACCTGAACACTGAAGCTTTCTTT.

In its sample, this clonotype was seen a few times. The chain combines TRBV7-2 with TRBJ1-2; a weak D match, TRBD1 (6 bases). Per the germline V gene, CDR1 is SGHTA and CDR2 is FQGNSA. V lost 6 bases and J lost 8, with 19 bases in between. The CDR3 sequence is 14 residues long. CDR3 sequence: CASRRTTGSYGYTF. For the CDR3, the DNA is TGTGCCAGCAGGAGAACTACAGGGTCCTACGGCTACACCTTC.

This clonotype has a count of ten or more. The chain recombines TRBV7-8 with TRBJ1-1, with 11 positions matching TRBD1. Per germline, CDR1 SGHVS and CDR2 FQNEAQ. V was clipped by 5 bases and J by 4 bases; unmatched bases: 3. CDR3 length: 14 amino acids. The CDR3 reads CASSRGTGGTEAFF. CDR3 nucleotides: TGTGCCAGCAGCAGAGGGACAGGGGGCACTGAAGCTTTCTTT.

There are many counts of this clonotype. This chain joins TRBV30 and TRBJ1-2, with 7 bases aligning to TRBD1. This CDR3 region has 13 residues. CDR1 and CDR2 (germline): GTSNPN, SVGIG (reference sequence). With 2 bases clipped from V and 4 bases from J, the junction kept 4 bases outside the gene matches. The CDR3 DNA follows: TGTGCCTGGAGTCGGGACAGACCCTATGGCTACACCTTC. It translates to CAWSRDRPYGYTF.